This T cell receptor (beta chain) comes out of a study of early T cells in non-severe SARS-CoV-2 infection. This clonotype was observed many times. CDR1 SGHNT and CDR2 YYREEE come from the germline V gene (reference sequence). V shed 0 bases and J shed 0 bases, with 7 bases lying between them. The CDR3 is made up of 15 amino acids. TCRdb fed the 5' RACE reads into MiXCR, producing one record per CDR3 protein. The data hold 55,000 or so distinct CDR3 sequences, with 5% to 7.5% observed a single time. This chain links TRBV5-4 with TRBJ1-3, with D unclear. The clonotype was recovered from an adult who was a healthcare worker with PCR-confirmed SARS-CoV-2 infection or an uninfected control (not recorded which). This sample comprised whole blood, obtained at baseline. For the CDR3, the DNA is TGTGCCAGCAGCTTGGGCAGGTCCTCTGGAAACACCATATATTTT. This gives the protein CASSLGRSSGNTIYF.